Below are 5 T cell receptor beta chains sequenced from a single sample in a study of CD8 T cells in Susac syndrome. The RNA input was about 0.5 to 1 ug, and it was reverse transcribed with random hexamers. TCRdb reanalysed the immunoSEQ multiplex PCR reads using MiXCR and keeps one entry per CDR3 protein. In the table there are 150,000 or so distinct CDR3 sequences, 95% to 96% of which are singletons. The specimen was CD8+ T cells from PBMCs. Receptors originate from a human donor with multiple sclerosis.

CDR3 region: CSVEGGAYGYTF. The CDR3 nucleotides are TGCAGCGTTGAAGGGGGGGCGTATGGCTACACCTTC. The chain combines TRBV29-1 with TRBJ1-2; possible D gene TRBD1, 6 bases. CDR3 length: 12 amino acids. The V end was cut by 1 base, the J end by 5 bases, with 8 bases between. Germline values: CDR1 SQVTM, CDR2 ANQGSEA.

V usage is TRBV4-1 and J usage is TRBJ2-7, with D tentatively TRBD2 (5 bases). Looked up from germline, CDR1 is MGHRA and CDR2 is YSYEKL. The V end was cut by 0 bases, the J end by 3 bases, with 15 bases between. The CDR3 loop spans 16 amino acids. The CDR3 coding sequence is TGCGCCAGCAGCCAAGATAAGATAATTGACTACTACGAGCAGTACTTC. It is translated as CASSQDKIIDYYEQYF.

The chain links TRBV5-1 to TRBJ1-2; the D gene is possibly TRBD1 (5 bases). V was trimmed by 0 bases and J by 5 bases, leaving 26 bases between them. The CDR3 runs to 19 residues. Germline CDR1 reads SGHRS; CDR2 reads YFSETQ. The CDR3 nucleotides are TGCGCCAGCAGCTTGGCGCCATTTACTGGGACGAGTCCACTTTATGGCTACACCTTC. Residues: CASSLAPFTGTSPLYGYTF. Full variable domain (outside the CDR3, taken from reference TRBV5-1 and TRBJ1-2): KAGVTQTPRYLIKTRGQQVTLSCSPISGHRSVSWYQQTPGQGLQFLFEYFSETQRNKGNFPGRFSGRQFSNSRSEMNVSTLELGDSALYLCASSLAPFTGTSPLYGYTFGSGTRLTVV.

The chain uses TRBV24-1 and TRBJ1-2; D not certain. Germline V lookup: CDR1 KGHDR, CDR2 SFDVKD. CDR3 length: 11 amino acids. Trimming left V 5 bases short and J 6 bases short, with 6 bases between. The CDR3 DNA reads TGTGCCACCAGTGGAAGGGATGGCTACACCTTC. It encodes CATSGRDGYTF.

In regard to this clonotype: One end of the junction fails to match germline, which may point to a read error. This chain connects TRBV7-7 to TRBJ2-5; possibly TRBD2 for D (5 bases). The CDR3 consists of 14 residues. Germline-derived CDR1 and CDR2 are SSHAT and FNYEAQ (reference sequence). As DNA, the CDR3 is TGTGCTAGCAGCTCCCTTGACGGGGAAGAGACCCAGTACTTC. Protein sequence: CASSSLDGEETQYF. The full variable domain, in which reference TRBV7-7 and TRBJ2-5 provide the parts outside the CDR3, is GAGVSQSPRYKVTKRGQDVTLRCDPISSHATLYWYQQALGQGPEFLTYFNYEAQPDKSGLPSDRFSAERPEGSISTLTIQRTEQRDSAMYRCASSSLDGEETQYFGPGTRLLVL.